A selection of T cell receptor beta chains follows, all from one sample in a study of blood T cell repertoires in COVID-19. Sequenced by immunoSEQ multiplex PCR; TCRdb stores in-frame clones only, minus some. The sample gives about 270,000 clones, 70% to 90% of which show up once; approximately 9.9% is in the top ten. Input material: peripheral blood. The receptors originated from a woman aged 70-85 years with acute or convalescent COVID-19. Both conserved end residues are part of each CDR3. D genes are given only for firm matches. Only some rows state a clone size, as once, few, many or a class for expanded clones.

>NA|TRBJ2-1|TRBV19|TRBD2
CASTRGLASHNEQFF
TGTGCCAGTACCCGGGGACTAGCCTCCCACAATGAGCAGTTCTTC
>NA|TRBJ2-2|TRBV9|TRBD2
CASSVRSGGGTGELFF
TGTGCCAGCAGCGTCCGGTCGGGGGGAGGCACCGGGGAGCTGTTTTTT
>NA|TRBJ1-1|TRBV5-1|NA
CASREGGITEAFF
TGCGCCAGCAGGGAGGGCGGAATAACTGAAGCTTTCTTT
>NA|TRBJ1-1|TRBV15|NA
CATSSPGRGGGLNTEAFF
TGTGCCACCAGCAGTCCCGGTCGGGGAGGGGGGCTGAACACTGAAGCTTTCTTT
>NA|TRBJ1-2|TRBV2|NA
CASSEALRRGGYTF
TGTGCCAGCAGTGAAGCGCTTCGCAGGGGAGGCTACACCTTC
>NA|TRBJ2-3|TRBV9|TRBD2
CASSTSPLAGGDYTQYF
TGTGCCAGCAGTACCAGCCCCCTAGCGGGGGGGGATTATACGCAGTATTTT
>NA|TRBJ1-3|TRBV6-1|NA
CASSDGTRNTIYF
TGTGCCAGCAGTGACGGGACAAGAAACACCATATATTTT
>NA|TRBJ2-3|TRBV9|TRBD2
CASSETSRSTDTQYF
TGTGCCAGCAGCGAGACTAGCCGGAGCACAGATACGCAGTATTTT
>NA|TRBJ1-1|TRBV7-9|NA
CASSLGTENTEAFF
TGTGCCAGCAGCTTAGGGACTGAGAACACTGAAGCTTTCTTT
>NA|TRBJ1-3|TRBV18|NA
CASSPGQGGGGNTIYF
TGTGCCAGCTCACCAGGGCAGGGAGGAGGAGGAAACACCATATATTTT
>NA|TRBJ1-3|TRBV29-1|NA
CSAGGSGDSGNTIYF
TGCAGCGCTGGGGGGAGCGGGGACTCTGGAAACACCATATATTTT
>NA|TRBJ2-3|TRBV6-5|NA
CASRTSTDTQYF
TGTGCCAGCAGAACTAGCACAGATACGCAGTATTTT
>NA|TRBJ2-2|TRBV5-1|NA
CASSLPTGGELFF
TGCGCCAGCAGCCTCCCAACTGGCGGGGAGCTGTTTTTT
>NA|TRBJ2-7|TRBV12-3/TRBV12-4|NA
CASSLRGSYEQYF
TGTGCCAGCAGTTTACGGGGGAGCTACGAGCAGTACTTC
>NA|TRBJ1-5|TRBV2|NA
CASSPGVNQPQHF
TGTGCCAGCAGCCCAGGGGTCAATCAGCCCCAGCATTTT
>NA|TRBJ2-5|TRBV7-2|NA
CASSGGGGTQYF
TGTGCCAGCAGCGGAGGGGGCGGGACCCAGTACTTC
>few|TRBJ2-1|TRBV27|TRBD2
CASSAPGTRMNEQFF
TGTGCCAGCAGTGCCCCCGGGACTAGGATGAATGAGCAGTTCTTC
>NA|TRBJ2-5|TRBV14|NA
CASSRNTGETQYF
TGTGCCAGCAGCCGGAATACAGGGGAGACCCAGTACTTC
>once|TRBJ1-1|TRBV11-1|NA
CASSWTREGPEAFF
TGTGCCAGCAGCTGGACCCGGGAAGGGCCTGAAGCTTTCTTT
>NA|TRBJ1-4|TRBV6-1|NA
CASSETYGEGEKLFF
TGTGCCAGCAGTGAAACCTACGGGGAGGGTGAAAAACTGTTTTTT
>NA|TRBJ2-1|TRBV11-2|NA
CASSLPGANRNEQFF
TGTGCCAGCAGCTTACCAGGGGCGAACAGAAATGAGCAGTTCTTC
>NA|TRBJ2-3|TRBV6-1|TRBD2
CASSEDGRGGAGTDTQYF
TGTGCCAGCAGTGAAGACGGGAGGGGCGGGGCAGGCACAGATACGCAGTATTTT
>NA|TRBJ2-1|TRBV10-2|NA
CASRPAGAARSSYNEQFF
TGCGCCAGCAGACCGGCGGGGGCAGCCAGAAGCTCCTACAATGAGCAGTTCTTC
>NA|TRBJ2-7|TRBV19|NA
CASSPRVGLYEQYF
TGTGCCAGTAGTCCGAGGGTAGGGCTCTACGAGCAGTACTTC
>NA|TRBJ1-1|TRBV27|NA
CASSLYQYTTEAFF
TGTGCCAGCAGTTTATACCAATACACGACTGAAGCTTTCTTT
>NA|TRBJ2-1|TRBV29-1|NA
CSVVTGTGAYNEQFF
TGCAGCGTTGTTACCGGGACTGGGGCCTACAATGAGCAGTTCTTC
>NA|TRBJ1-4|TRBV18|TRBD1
CASSPNRGSEKLFF
TGTGCCAGCTCACCCAACAGGGGGTCTGAAAAACTGTTTTTT
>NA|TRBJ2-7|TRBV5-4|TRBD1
CASSPDSGTGFNEQYF
TGTGCCAGCAGCCCGGACTCCGGGACAGGGTTTAACGAGCAGTACTTC
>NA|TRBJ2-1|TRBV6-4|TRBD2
CATRAGGSSYNEQFF
TGTGCCACCCGAGCGGGGGGGAGCTCCTACAATGAGCAGTTCTTC
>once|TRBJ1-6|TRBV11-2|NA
CASSAGRGRWSPLHF
TGTGCCAGCAGCGCTGGGCGGGGTAGATGGTCACCCCTCCACTTT
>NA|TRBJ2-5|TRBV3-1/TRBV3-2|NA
CASSQDPGGNQETQYF
TGTGCCAGCAGCCAAGATCCAGGTGGCAATCAAGAGACCCAGTACTTC
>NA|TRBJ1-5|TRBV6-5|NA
CASSKSINQPQHF
TGTGCCAGCAGTAAAAGCATCAATCAGCCCCAGCATTTT
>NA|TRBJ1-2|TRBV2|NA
CASTLGGSRDYGYTF
TGTGCCAGCACCCTGGGGGGGTCCCGAGACTATGGCTACACCTTC
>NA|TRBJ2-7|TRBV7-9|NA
CASSLVGVGEQYF
TGTGCCAGCAGCTTAGTAGGGGTAGGAGAGCAGTACTTC
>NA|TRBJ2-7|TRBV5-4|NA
CASSLESSYEQYF
TGTGCCAGCAGCTTGGAGAGCTCCTACGAGCAGTACTTC
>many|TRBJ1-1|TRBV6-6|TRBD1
CASSHRGRTTEAFF
TGTGCCAGCAGTCACAGGGGACGAACAACTGAAGCTTTCTTT
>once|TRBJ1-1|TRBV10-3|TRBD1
CAISPLQGLTEAFF
TGTGCCATCAGTCCTTTACAGGGGCTTACTGAAGCTTTCTTT
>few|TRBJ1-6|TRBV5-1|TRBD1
CASSLGDGTGNSPLHF
TGCGCCAGCAGCTTGGGGGATGGGACAGGTAATTCACCCCTCCACTTT
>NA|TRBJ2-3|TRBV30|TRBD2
CAWSVGLAGGPDTQYF
TGTGCCTGGAGTGTAGGGCTAGCGGGGGGGCCAGATACGCAGTATTTT
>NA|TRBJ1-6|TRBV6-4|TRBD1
CASSPGGQGRNSPLHF
TGTGCCAGCAGCCCAGGGGGTCAGGGGCGAAACTCACCCCTCCACTTT
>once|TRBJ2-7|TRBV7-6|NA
CASSLVPQGGSYEQYF
TGTGCCAGCAGCTTAGTTCCGCAGGGAGGATCCTACGAGCAGTACTTC
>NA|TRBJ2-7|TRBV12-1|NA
CASTNQPSSYEQYF
TGTGCCAGCACCAACCAACCCAGCTCCTACGAGCAGTACTTC
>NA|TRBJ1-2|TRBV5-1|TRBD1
CASSRDSYGYTF
TGCGCCAGCTCACGGGACAGCTATGGCTACACCTTC
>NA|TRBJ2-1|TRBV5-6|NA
CASSLVWRGEQFF
TGTGCCAGCAGCTTGGTTTGGAGGGGTGAGCAGTTCTTC
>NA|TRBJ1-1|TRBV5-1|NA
CASSSRQVGTEAFF
TGCGCCAGCAGCTCACGACAGGTCGGCACTGAAGCTTTCTTT
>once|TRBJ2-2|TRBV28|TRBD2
CASKVSGVTGELFF
TGTGCCAGCAAAGTTAGCGGGGTCACCGGGGAGCTGTTTTTT
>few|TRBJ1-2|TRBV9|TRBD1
CASSRDSRSYGYTF
TGTGCCAGCAGTCGGGACAGCCGTTCCTATGGCTACACCTTC
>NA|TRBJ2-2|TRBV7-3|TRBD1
CASSATGEGAGELFF
TGTGCCAGCAGCGCTACAGGGGAAGGAGCCGGGGAGCTGTTTTTT
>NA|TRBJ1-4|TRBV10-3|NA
CAISDDLSRDIDNEKLFF
TGTGCCATCAGTGACGATCTTTCCCGGGACATAGATAATGAAAAACTGTTTTTT
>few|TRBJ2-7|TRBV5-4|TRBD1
CASSPRQGYEQYF
TGTGCCAGCAGCCCTCGACAGGGCTACGAGCAGTACTTC
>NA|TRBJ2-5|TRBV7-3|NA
CASSLLQGETQYF
TGTGCCAGCAGCTTACTCCAGGGCGAGACCCAGTACTTC